This T cell receptor beta chain was recorded in a study of shared clonotypes between healthy human individuals. At the level of the study: Donors, aged 18 to 49, were a couple of women and a few men.

Donors, healthy HIV-negative adults, lacked recent acute infections or vaccinations. The authors divided CD4+ cells into CD45RA+ naive and CD45RA-negative memory subsets. The germline V gene has CDR1 MGHRA and CDR2 YSYEKL. V lost 0 bases and J lost 9; bases outside the gene matches: 8. This CDR3 has 16 residues. Regarding this clone: Its specificity is unknown.

Study-wide results and limits: Blood was the only sampled material, and tissue repertoires likely differ.

Produced via immunoSEQ multiplex PCR; TCRdb's table is partial and in-frame only. Here the sample spans some 2,400,000 clones, approximately 95% being singletons. J is TRBJ2-1 and V is TRBV4-1; 10 nucleotides align to TRBD2. Material for sequencing was naive CD4+ T cells sorted from blood. Subset defined: CD45RA+ positively selected. The receptor comes from a man in his late teens or twenties in good health. The CDR3 nucleotides are TGCGCCAGCAGCCAAGAAGGGCTAGCGGGAGCATTTGAGCAGTTCTTC. Protein sequence: CASSQEGLAGAFEQFF.